A selection of T cell receptor beta chains follows, all from one sample in a study of control samples from healthy donors and cancer patients. Sequenced by immunoSEQ multiplex PCR; TCRdb stores in-frame clones only, minus some. The sample has about 150,000 clones, almost 90% seen once. Material for sequencing was blood. The receptors stem from a man aged 18 to 29 in good health. Both conserved end residues are part of each CDR3. The D gene is left open where the match is weak. Some rows have no size entry. The others give once, few or many, or a class for an expanded clone.

TRBV30	.	TRBJ1-2	.	CAWNPVGGIYGYTF	TGTGCCTGGAACCCTGTAGGGGGAATCTATGGCTACACCTTC
TRBV5-8	.	TRBJ2-5	.	CASSPRWPRQETQYF	TGTGCCAGCAGCCCGAGGTGGCCCAGACAAGAGACCCAGTACTTC
TRBV30	TRBD1	TRBJ1-2	.	CAWSEYRGNGYTF	TGTGCCTGGAGTGAATACAGGGGAAATGGCTACACCTTC
TRBV7-8	.	TRBJ2-7	.	CASSSAGGSYEQYF	TGTGCCAGCAGCTCGGCTGGGGGCTCGTACGAGCAGTACTTC
TRBV28	TRBD2	TRBJ2-2	.	CASSSRDYNTGELFF	TGTGCCAGCAGTTCCCGGGACTACAACACCGGGGAGCTGTTTTTT
TRBV28	TRBD2	TRBJ2-3	.	CASSSGTSGGRADTQYF	TGTGCCAGCAGTAGTGGAACTAGCGGGGGTCGCGCAGATACGCAGTATTTT
TRBV7-9	.	TRBJ1-1	.	CASSFSSSENTEAFF	TGTGCCAGCAGCTTTTCGTCGTCAGAGAACACTGAAGCTTTCTTT
TRBV28	.	TRBJ1-3	.	CASRLHDSGNTIYF	TGTGCCAGCAGGTTACACGACTCTGGAAACACCATATATTTT
TRBV30	TRBD1	TRBJ1-6	.	CAWTGTDDSPLHF	TGTGCCTGGACGGGGACAGACGATTCACCCCTCCACTTT
TRBV24-1	.	TRBJ2-1	.	CATSNPARGSNEQFF	TGTGCCACCAGTAATCCGGCCAGAGGGAGCAATGAGCAGTTCTTC
TRBV15	.	TRBJ1-2	.	CATSRDRARASTF	TGTGCCACCAGCAGAGATCGGGCGCGGGCCTCCACCTTC
TRBV6-6	TRBD1	TRBJ2-2	.	CASSLRTGGDTGELFF	TGTGCCAGCAGTCTACGGACAGGGGGAGACACCGGGGAGCTGTTTTTT
TRBV6-5	.	TRBJ1-2	.	CASSLSTNNYGYTF	TGTGCCAGCAGTTTATCAACAAATAACTATGGCTACACCTTC
TRBV11-2	TRBD2	TRBJ2-1	once	CASRKLSGGAYNEQFF	TGTGCCAGCAGGAAGTTAAGCGGGGGGGCCTACAATGAGCAGTTCTTC
TRBV9	TRBD2	TRBJ2-7	.	CASSLIPSSGVFSPYEQYF	TGTGCCAGCAGCCTCATCCCTTCTAGCGGGGTATTTTCTCCGTACGAGCAGTACTTC
TRBV23-1	.	TRBJ1-5	.	CASSQSGVNQPQHF	TGCGCCAGCAGTCAATCGGGGGTGAATCAGCCCCAGCATTTT
TRBV5-4	.	TRBJ1-3	.	CASSSPRDLGNTIYF	TGTGCCAGCAGCTCCCCCCGGGACCTAGGAAACACCATATATTTT
TRBV5-1	.	TRBJ1-4	.	CASSDRVGNEKLFF	TGCGCCAGCAGCGACCGGGTAGGGAATGAAAAACTGTTTTTT
TRBV12-3/TRBV12-4	.	TRBJ1-2	.	CASLILGDYGYTF	TGTGCCAGCCTTATACTGGGGGACTATGGCTACACCTTC
TRBV18	TRBD1	TRBJ1-6	.	CASSPLDRGDVTPLHF	TGTGCCAGCTCACCTCTTGACAGGGGAGACGTGACACCCCTCCACTTT
TRBV28	TRBD1	TRBJ1-4	.	CASRRQGEKLFF	TGTGCCAGCAGGCGACAGGGAGAAAAACTGTTTTTT
TRBV7-2	.	TRBJ1-2	few	CASSLRGTSGWGYTF	TGTGCCAGCAGCTTACGCGGGACCTCAGGGTGGGGCTACACCTTC
TRBV6-5	.	TRBJ1-1	.	CASSRGLTEAFF	TGTGCCAGCAGTCGGGGATTAACTGAAGCTTTCTTT
TRBV5-4	TRBD1	TRBJ1-1	.	CASSQDRARAGKAFF	TGTGCCAGCAGCCAAGACAGGGCTCGGGCCGGGAAAGCTTTCTTT
TRBV19	.	TRBJ2-7	.	CASSMGAHSSYEQYF	TGTGCCAGTAGTATGGGCGCCCATAGCTCCTACGAGCAGTACTTC
TRBV12-2	.	TRBJ1-6	.	CASLFDRGNNSPLHF	TGTGCAAGTCTCTTTGACAGGGGGAATAATTCACCCCTCCACTTT
TRBV2	TRBD1	TRBJ2-7	.	CASSEAPGQGEGEQYF	TGTGCCAGCAGTGAAGCGCCGGGACAGGGAGAGGGCGAGCAGTACTTC
TRBV10-2	TRBD1	TRBJ1-6	.	CASSERGGAGRRNSPLHF	TGCGCCAGCAGTGAACGAGGGGGCGCTGGTAGAAGGAATTCACCCCTCCACTTT
TRBV20-1	.	TRBJ2-7	.	CSAPDKKQYF	TGCAGTGCGCCCGACAAGAAGCAGTACTTC
TRBV7-7	.	TRBJ2-5	.	CASSPSGGLQETQYF	TGTGCCAGCAGCCCATCTGGAGGCCTCCAAGAGACCCAGTACTTC
TRBV3-1/TRBV3-2	.	TRBJ2-3	.	CASSQDVGGGRDTQYF	TGTGCCAGCAGCCAAGATGTTGGAGGGGGACGGGATACGCAGTATTTT
TRBV7-2	.	TRBJ1-4	.	CASSLEKDSGEKLFF	TGTGCCAGCAGCTTAGAAAAGGACTCCGGGGAAAAACTGTTTTTT
TRBV4-2	.	TRBJ2-2	.	CASAGGELFF	TGTGCCAGTGCGGGGGGGGAGCTGTTTTTT
TRBV7-9	TRBD1	TRBJ2-1	many	CASTGQGYNEQFF	TGTGCCAGCACTGGACAGGGCTACAATGAGCAGTTCTTC
TRBV6-5	.	TRBJ1-2	once	CASSFSRVLANYGYTF	TGTGCCAGCAGTTTCTCCAGGGTGTTGGCTAACTATGGCTACACCTTC
TRBV27	TRBD1	TRBJ1-1	.	CASGQGIMKNTEAFF	TGTGCCAGCGGACAGGGGATTATGAAGAACACTGAAGCTTTCTTT
TRBV7-2	TRBD1	TRBJ1-2	.	CASSFQAGGGGHGYTF	TGTGCCAGCAGCTTCCAAGCAGGGGGGGGAGGCCATGGCTACACCTTC
TRBV7-9	.	TRBJ2-2	.	CASSPEGFYGKVAGELFF	TGTGCCAGCAGCCCAGAGGGTTTTTACGGGAAAGTCGCCGGGGAGCTGTTTTTT
TRBV11-2	.	TRBJ2-5	few	CASSLAGLETQYF	TGTGCCAGCAGCTTAGCAGGGTTGGAGACCCAGTACTTC
TRBV5-6	TRBD1	TRBJ2-2	.	CASSLGTGQNTGELFF	TGTGCCAGCAGCCTCGGGACAGGGCAGAACACCGGGGAGCTGTTTTTT
TRBV29-1	TRBD1	TRBJ1-4	.	CSAIRGLNEKLFF	TGCAGCGCTATCAGGGGGCTCAATGAAAAACTGTTTTTT
TRBV5-1	TRBD1	TRBJ1-4	.	CASRDRRNEKLFF	TGCGCCAGCAGGGACAGGAGAAATGAAAAACTGTTTTTT
TRBV5-6	.	TRBJ2-7	.	CASTVGLLGEQYF	TGTGCCAGCACGGTGGGGCTCTTGGGCGAGCAGTACTTC
TRBV29-1	.	TRBJ1-3	.	CSAAMFSGNTIYF	TGCAGCGCCGCGATGTTCTCTGGAAACACCATATATTTT
TRBV2	.	TRBJ1-6	.	CASSRDDNSPLHF	TGTGCCAGCAGCCGGGATGATAATTCACCCCTCCACTTT
TRBV27	TRBD1	TRBJ2-1	.	CASSFRGTTDRPRYNEQFF	TGTGCCAGCAGTTTTAGAGGGACCACGGACAGGCCCAGGTACAATGAGCAGTTCTTC
TRBV7-2	.	TRBJ2-7	.	CASSSIGGGPDEQYF	TGTGCCAGCAGCTCAATAGGGGGGGGGCCGGACGAGCAGTACTTC
TRBV19	.	TRBJ1-5	.	CASSISWSSGQPQHF	TGTGCCAGTAGTATAAGTTGGAGCTCCGGCCAGCCCCAGCATTTT
TRBV4-2	TRBD2	TRBJ2-7	.	CASSQVAGDSSYEQYF	TGTGCCAGCAGCCAAGTAGCGGGGGATAGCTCCTACGAGCAGTACTTC
TRBV6-2/TRBV6-3	TRBD1	TRBJ2-7	.	CASSFGTALYSYEQYF	TGTGCCAGCAGTTTCGGGACAGCCTTATATTCCTACGAGCAGTACTTC
TRBV5-1	.	TRBJ2-6	.	CASSVQGTGANVLTF	TGCGCCAGCAGCGTACAGGGCACTGGGGCCAACGTCCTGACTTTC
TRBV20-1	.	TRBJ2-7	.	CSASGGPRSKEQYF	TGCAGTGCTAGTGGGGGACCAAGGTCCAAGGAGCAGTACTTC
TRBV28	.	TRBJ1-2	few	CASSLVAALGGYTF	TGTGCCAGCAGTTTGGTGGCAGCCCTAGGAGGCTACACCTTC
TRBV5-6	.	TRBJ2-2	.	CASSHRWGVPGELFF	TGTGCCAGCAGTCACCGTTGGGGAGTTCCCGGGGAGCTGTTTTTT
TRBV30	.	TRBJ1-6	.	CAWAFGTDSPLHF	TGTGCCTGGGCGTTCGGGACGGATTCACCCCTCCACTTT
TRBV4-2	.	TRBJ2-2	.	CASSQDKRGGADTGELFF	TGTGCCAGCAGCCAAGATAAGAGAGGGGGGGCCGACACCGGGGAGCTGTTTTTT
TRBV6-5	.	TRBJ1-6	.	CASRRTAGVNSPLHF	TGTGCCAGCAGAAGGACAGCTGGTGTTAATTCACCCCTCCACTTT
TRBV10-3	.	TRBJ1-5	few	CASKGPGLDQPQHF	TGTGCCTCTAAGGGGCCAGGTTTGGATCAGCCCCAGCATTTT
TRBV4-2	.	TRBJ2-3	.	CASSQAGTGGRTDTQYF	TGTGCCAGCAGCCAAGCCGGAACGGGGGGCCGCACAGATACGCAGTATTTT
TRBV9	TRBD1	TRBJ1-2	.	CASSVFETGGAYGYGYTF	TGTGCCAGCAGCGTATTTGAGACAGGGGGCGCGTATGGCTATGGCTACACCTTC